This T cell receptor beta chain stems from a study of cytomegalovirus exposure and HLA in healthy donors. Study context: The study's early data release held tens of millions of unique TCRs from HLA-typed donors.

The PCR was carried out with 60 Vbeta primers and 13 Jbeta primers. The table came from immunoSEQ multiplex PCR; TCRdb's copy has only in-frame clones and leaves some out. Among about 120,000 clones listed, roughly 70% were seen once. Germline V gene data show CDR1 as ENHRY and CDR2 as SYGVKD. The CDR3 consists of 16 residues. Trimming took 3 bases from V and 0 from J, leaving 12 bases between them. The J gene is TRBJ2-4, the V gene TRBV10-3; possibly TRBD1 for D (5 bases). Sequencing input: PBMCs. This receptor was taken from a man aged 25-45 years in good health and CMV-seronegative. CDR3 nucleotide sequence: TGTGCCATCAGTGACCAGACAGCTTTAGCCAAAAACATTCAGTACTTC. The encoded protein is CAISDQTALAKNIQYF.